Detailed here is one T cell receptor beta chain. Its antigen is not known. This sample is part of a study of early T cells in non-severe SARS-CoV-2 infection. Study-wide context: Chains were unpaired, as sequencing was done on bulk RNA from unsorted whole blood.

Study-level results: Matches to VDJdb favored anti-spike CD8 responses and missed private and CD4 specificities.

Separate cDNA molecules each had unique molecular identifiers attached to them. TCRdb fed the 5' RACE reads into MiXCR, producing one record per CDR3 protein. The data contain 40,000 or so distinct CDR3 sequences, roughly 5.7% of them seen just once; the ten biggest clones take up 6% to 7%. The CDR3 is 15 residues long. Germline V gene sequence: CDR1 LGHNT, CDR2 FRNRAP. Trimming pared 2 bases from V and 4 bases from J, leaving 14 bases between. The sequence was obtained from an adult who was a healthcare worker with PCR-confirmed SARS-CoV-2 infection or an uninfected control (not recorded which). Source: whole blood, taken at baseline. The chain carries TRBV12-5 and TRBJ1-1; maybe TRBD1 (5 bases). The CDR3 coding sequence is TGTGCTAGTGGTTTGCCTCCGGGGCGAGTCACTGAAGCTTTCTTT. This sequence encodes CASGLPPGRVTEAFF.